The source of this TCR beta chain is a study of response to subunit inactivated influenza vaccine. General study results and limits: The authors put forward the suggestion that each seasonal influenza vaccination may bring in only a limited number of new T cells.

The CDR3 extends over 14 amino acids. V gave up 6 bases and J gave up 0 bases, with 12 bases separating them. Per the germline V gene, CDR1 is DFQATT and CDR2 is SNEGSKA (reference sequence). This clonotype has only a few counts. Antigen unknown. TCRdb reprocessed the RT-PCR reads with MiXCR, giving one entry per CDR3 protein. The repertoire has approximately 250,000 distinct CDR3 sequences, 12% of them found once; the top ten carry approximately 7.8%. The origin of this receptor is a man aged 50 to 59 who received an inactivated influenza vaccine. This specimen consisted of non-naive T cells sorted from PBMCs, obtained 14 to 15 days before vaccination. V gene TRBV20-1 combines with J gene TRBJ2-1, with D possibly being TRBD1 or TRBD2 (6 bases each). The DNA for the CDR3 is TGCAGTGCACGGGGGCCGAGCTCCTACAATGAGCAGTTCTTC. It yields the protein CSARGPSSYNEQFF.